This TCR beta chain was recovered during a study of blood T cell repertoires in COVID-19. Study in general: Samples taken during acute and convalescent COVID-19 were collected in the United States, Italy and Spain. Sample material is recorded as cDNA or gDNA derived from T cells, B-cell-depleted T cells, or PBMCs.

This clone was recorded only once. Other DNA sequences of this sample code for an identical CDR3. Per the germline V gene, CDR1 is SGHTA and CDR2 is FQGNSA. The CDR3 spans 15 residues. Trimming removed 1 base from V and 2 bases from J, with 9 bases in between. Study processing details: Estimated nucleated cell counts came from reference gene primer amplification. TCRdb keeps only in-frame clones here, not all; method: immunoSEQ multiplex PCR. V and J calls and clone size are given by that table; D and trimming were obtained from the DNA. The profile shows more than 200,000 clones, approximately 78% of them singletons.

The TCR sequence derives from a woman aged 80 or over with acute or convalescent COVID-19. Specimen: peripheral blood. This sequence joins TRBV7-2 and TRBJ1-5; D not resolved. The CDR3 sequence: CASSLGGGGNQPQHF. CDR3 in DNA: TGTGCCAGCAGCTTAGGGGGAGGTGGCAATCAGCCCCAGCATTTT.